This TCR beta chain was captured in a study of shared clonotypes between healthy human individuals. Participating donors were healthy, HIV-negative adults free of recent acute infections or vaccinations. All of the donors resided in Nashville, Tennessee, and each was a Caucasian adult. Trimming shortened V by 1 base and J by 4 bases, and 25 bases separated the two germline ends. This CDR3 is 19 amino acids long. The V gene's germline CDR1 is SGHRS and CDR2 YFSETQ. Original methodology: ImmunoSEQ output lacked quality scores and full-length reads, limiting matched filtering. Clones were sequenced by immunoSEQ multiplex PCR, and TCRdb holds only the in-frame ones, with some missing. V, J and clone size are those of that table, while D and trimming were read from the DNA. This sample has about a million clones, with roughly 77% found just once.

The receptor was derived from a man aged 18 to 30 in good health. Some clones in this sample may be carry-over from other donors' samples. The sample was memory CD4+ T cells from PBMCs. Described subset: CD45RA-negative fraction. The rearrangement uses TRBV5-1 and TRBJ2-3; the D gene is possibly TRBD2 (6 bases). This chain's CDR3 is CASSLSFSGTPSGADTQYF. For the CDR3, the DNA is TGCGCCAGCAGCTTGAGTTTCTCCGGGACTCCCTCCGGCGCAGATACGCAGTATTTT. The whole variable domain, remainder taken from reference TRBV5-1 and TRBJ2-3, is KAGVTQTPRYLIKTRGQQVTLSCSPISGHRSVSWYQQTPGQGLQFLFEYFSETQRNKGNFPGRFSGRQFSNSRSEMNVSTLELGDSALYLCASSLSFSGTPSGADTQYFGPGTRLTVL.